This entry lists 21 T cell receptor beta chains sequenced from one sample in a study of shared clonotypes between healthy human individuals. The assay was immunoSEQ multiplex PCR, and TCRdb's table has in-frame clones only and misses some. The sample has millions of clones; roughly 91% are singletons. Positively selected for CCR7, the CD45RO-negative cells used as naive CD8 cells excluded terminally differentiated effector memory CD45RA+ cells. The specimen sequenced was naive CD8+ T cells from PBMCs. These receptor sequences come from a man younger than 35 in good health. Some clones in this sample may be carry-over from other donors' samples.

CDR3: CAIGATGLTYEQYF. Written as DNA, the CDR3 is TGTGCCATCGGGGCCACGGGCCTAACCTACGAGCAGTACTTC. J is TRBJ2-7 and V is TRBV10-3, with D possibly TRBD1 on 5 matching bases. V lost 8 bases and J 2 bases, leaving 16 bases between the germline ends. Germline lookup yields CDR1 ENHRY and CDR2 SYGVKD. This CDR3 contains 14 residues.

The chain links TRBV11-2 to TRBJ2-3, with D tentatively TRBD2 (5 bases). V gave up 4 bases and J gave up 6 bases, with 20 bases separating them. Germline CDR1 is SGHAT and CDR2 is FQNNGV. This CDR3 contains 16 residues. CDR3 loop: CASSSGLGADWDTQYF. The CDR3 region has the DNA TGTGCCAGCAGCTCGGGGTTGGGAGCGGACTGGGATACGCAGTATTTT.

The J gene is TRBJ1-5, the V gene TRBV10-3; D is undetermined. The germline CDR1 and CDR2 sequences are ENHRY and SYGVKD. CDR3 length equals 14 residues. Trimming pared 7 bases from V and 0 bases from J, leaving 10 bases between. The CDR3 sequence: CAIKDTDSNQPQHF. The CDR3 DNA is TGTGCCATCAAAGACACAGATAGCAATCAGCCCCAGCATTTT.

V and J are TRBV6-6 and TRBJ1-4; a weak D match, TRBD1 (5 bases). Trimming left V 7 bases short and J 8 bases short, with 17 bases between. Germline loops: CDR1 MNHNY, CDR2 SVGAGI (reference sequence). The length of the CDR3 is 14 residues. For the CDR3, the DNA is TGTGCCAGCACCCCGGGGGGACTTGGGGAAAAACTGTTTTTT. As protein: CASTPGGLGEKLFF.

This clone was seen a single time. The rearrangement uses TRBV7-2 and TRBJ1-1, with a possible D match to TRBD1 (6 bases). The CDR3 extends over 16 amino acids. Trimming removed 3 bases from V and 4 bases from J, with 18 bases in between. Per the germline V gene, CDR1 is SGHTA and CDR2 is FQGNSA. CDR3: CASSLLRVGGATEAFF. The CDR3 DNA follows: TGTGCCAGCAGCTTGCTCAGGGTTGGGGGGGCCACTGAAGCTTTCTTT.

Regarding this clone: The same CDR3 can be traced to other DNA sequences in this sample. The chain links TRBV6-5 to TRBJ1-2; D ambiguous. The CDR3 totals 14 residues. CDR1 MNHEY and CDR2 SVGAGI come from the germline V gene. V shed 0 bases and J shed 8 bases, with 13 bases lying between them. The CDR3 sequence is CASSYSEGSGGYTF. The CDR3 DNA reads TGTGCCAGCAGTTACTCTGAAGGTTCTGGAGGCTACACCTTC.

The chain carries TRBV7-8 and TRBJ2-7; tentatively, D is TRBD1 or TRBD2 (5 bases each). Germline-derived CDR1 and CDR2 are SGHVS and FQNEAQ. The CDR3 has 14 residues. Trimming left V 3 bases short and J 7 bases short, with 16 bases between. This chain's CDR3 is CASSLGPTVNEQYF. The CDR3 nucleotides are TGTGCCAGCAGCTTGGGACCGACAGTTAATGAGCAGTACTTC.

The J gene is TRBJ1-5, the V gene TRBV11-2; D is uncertain. Per germline, CDR1 SGHAT and CDR2 FQNNGV. V dropped 5 bases and J dropped 8 bases, with 13 bases sitting between them. This CDR3 is 13 amino acids long. CDR3 in amino acids: CASSLAQFKPQHF. In DNA, the CDR3 is TGTGCCAGCAGCCTGGCACAGTTTAAGCCCCAGCATTTT.

The chain joins TRBV15 to TRBJ1-2, with 11 bases matching TRBD1. The germline V gene encodes CDR1 LNHNV and CDR2 YYDKDF (reference sequence). Germline trimming cut 4 bases from V and 7 bases from J; bases unmatched to any gene: 8. The CDR3 is 15 residues long. CDR3 nucleotide sequence: TGTGCCACCAGCATCGGGACAGGGGGAGCGGGTGGCTACACCTTC. Translated, it gives CATSIGTGGAGGYTF. Full variable domain (outside the CDR3, taken from reference TRBV15 and TRBJ1-2): DAMVIQNPRYQVTQFGKPVTLSCSQTLNHNVMYWYQQKSSQAPKLLFHYYDKDFNNEADTPDNFQSRRPNTSFCFLDIRSPGLGDTAMYLCATSIGTGGAGGYTFGSGTRLTVV.

This clone was counted a single time. The chain is built from TRBV7-9 and TRBJ2-5; TRBD2 is a possible D gene (5 bases). V lost 5 bases to trimming and J lost 0 bases, with 13 bases between them. CDR1 is SEHNR, CDR2 FQNEAQ, per germline (reference sequence). The CDR3 length is 15 residues. CDR3 DNA: TGTGCCAGCAGCAGTCGTTGGGAGTACCAAGAGACCCAGTACTTC. It specifies CASSSRWEYQETQYF.

This chain uses TRBV28 with TRBJ1-5; tentative D call: TRBD1 (5 bases). V was cut by 4 bases and J by 6 bases, with 13 bases left in between. The CDR3 extends over 14 amino acids. The germline CDR1 and CDR2 sequences are MDHEN and SYDVKM. In DNA, the CDR3 is TGTGCCAGCAGTTCTAAGACGGGGGGTCAGCCCCAGCATTTT. This gives the protein CASSSKTGGQPQHF.

The chain joins TRBV7-9 to TRBJ1-3, with D perhaps matching TRBD1 (5 bases). Trimming shortened V by 1 base and J by 2 bases, and 12 bases separated the two germline ends. The germline CDR1 and CDR2 sequences are SEHNR and FQNEAQ (reference sequence). This CDR3 region has 16 residues. The CDR3 sequence: CASSLVRGTTGNTIYF. DNA of the CDR3: TGTGCCAGCAGCTTAGTTCGGGGCACCACTGGAAACACCATATATTTT.

The V and J genes are TRBV10-3 and TRBJ2-3; D is unresolved. The CDR3 totals 16 residues. From germline, CDR1 is ENHRY and CDR2 SYGVKD. Trimming pared 0 bases from V and 3 bases from J, leaving 13 bases between. The CDR3 DNA reads as TGTGCCATCAGTGAGTCTCAGATGACGAAGACAGATACGCAGTATTTT. Translation gives CAISESQMTKTDTQYF.

The rearrangement joins TRBV7-3 to TRBJ2-7; 9 bases are shared with TRBD2. The V and J ends lost 6 bases and 5 bases, in that order; junction bases with no gene match: 11. This CDR3 contains 15 residues. The V gene's germline CDR1 is SGHTA and CDR2 FQGTGA. CDR3 sequence reads: CASRPFLAGTHEQYF. The CDR3, as DNA: TGTGCCAGCAGACCGTTCCTAGCGGGAACCCACGAGCAGTACTTC.

The table lists this clone with a few counts. CDR3 region: CSGGQFYGYTF. Here the CDR3 DNA reads TGCAGTGGAGGGCAGTTCTATGGCTACACCTTC. V is TRBV20-1 and J is TRBJ1-2; D uncertain. Germline V gene sequence: CDR1 DFQATT, CDR2 SNEGSKA (reference sequence). The CDR3 is 11 residues long. V was shortened by 7 bases and J by 4 bases, with 10 bases between the two germline ends.

The gene calls are TRBV27 and TRBJ2-2, with D maybe TRBD2 (5 bases). The CDR3 has 16 residues. Per germline, CDR1 MNHEY and CDR2 SMNVEV (reference sequence). Trimming pared 0 bases from V and 6 bases from J, leaving 14 bases between. CDR3 nucleotide sequence: TGTGCCAGCAGTTTATCGTGGGGAGTGGTCGCCGGGGAGCTGTTTTTT. Encoded protein: CASSLSWGVVAGELFF.

This rearrangement joins TRBV4-1 to TRBJ1-5, with D maybe TRBD1 (5 bases). The V gene lost 3 bases and the J gene lost 4 bases, with 10 bases spanning the gap. Germline CDR1 is MGHRA and CDR2 is YSYEKL. CDR3 size: 14 residues. CDR3 nucleotides: TGCGCCAGCAGCCACCGGGGGGGGAATCAGCCCCAGCATTTT. Residues: CASSHRGGNQPQHF.

The chain combines TRBV6-5 with TRBJ1-2; a weak D match, TRBD1 (6 bases). The CDR3 sequence is 13 residues long. With 0 bases removed from V and 8 bases from J, the gap between germline ends came to 10 bases. CDR1 and CDR2 (germline): MNHEY, SVGAGI. As DNA, the CDR3 is TGTGCCAGCAGTTACTCTACAGGGAGAGGCTACACCTTC. Translation: CASSYSTGRGYTF.

V and J are TRBV4-3 and TRBJ1-3; D may be TRBD1 (5 bases). V lost 2 bases, J lost 4 bases, and 6 bases lay in between. Germline V gene data show CDR1 as LGHNA and CDR2 as YSLEER. The CDR3 runs to 13 residues. CDR3 residues: CASSQRTGNTIYF. The CDR3 DNA follows: TGCGCCAGCAGCCAAAGGACAGGAAACACCATATATTTT.

This chain links TRBV15 with TRBJ2-7, with a weak D call TRBD1 (6 bases). The ends were cut back, 5 bases at V and 2 bases at J, with 10 bases in the middle. Germline V lookup: CDR1 LNHNV, CDR2 YYDKDF (reference sequence). This CDR3 region has 13 residues. The chain's CDR3 is CATSGTNPYEQYF. DNA of the CDR3: TGTGCCACCAGCGGGACAAATCCCTACGAGCAGTACTTC.

This chain links TRBV9 with TRBJ2-7; 10 bases match TRBD1. Per the germline V gene, CDR1 is SGDLS and CDR2 is YYNGEE. This CDR3 has 14 residues. The ends lost 4 bases at V and 4 bases at J; junction bases unmatched: 5. This CDR3 reads CASSSTGGPYEQYF. DNA for the CDR3: TGTGCCAGCAGCTCGACAGGGGGCCCTTACGAGCAGTACTTC.